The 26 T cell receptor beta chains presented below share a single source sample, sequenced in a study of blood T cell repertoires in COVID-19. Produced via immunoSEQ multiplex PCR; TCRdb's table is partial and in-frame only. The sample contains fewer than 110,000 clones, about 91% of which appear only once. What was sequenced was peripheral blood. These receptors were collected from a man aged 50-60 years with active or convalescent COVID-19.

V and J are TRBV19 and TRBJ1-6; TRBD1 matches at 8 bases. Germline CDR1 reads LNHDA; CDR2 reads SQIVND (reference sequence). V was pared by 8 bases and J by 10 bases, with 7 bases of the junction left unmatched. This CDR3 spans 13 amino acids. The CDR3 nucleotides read TGTGCCAGTCGGACAGGGAAGGGGTCACCCCTCCACTTT. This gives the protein CASRTGKGSPLHF.

CDR3 residues: CASSKATGETQYF. The CDR3 DNA reads as TGTGCCAGCAGCAAAGCGACGGGAGAGACCCAGTACTTC. V is TRBV21-1 and J is TRBJ2-5; no DNA check was done on the table's D call, TRBD2. TRBV21-1 is a pseudogene locus. The CDR3 runs 13 residues.

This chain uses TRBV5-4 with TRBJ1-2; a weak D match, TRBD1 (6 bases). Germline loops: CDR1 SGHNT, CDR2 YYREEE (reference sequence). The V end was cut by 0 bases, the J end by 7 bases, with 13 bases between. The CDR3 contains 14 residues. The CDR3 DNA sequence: TGTGCCAGCAGCTTGGCAGCAGGGGCTGGTGGCTACACCTTC. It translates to CASSLAAGAGGYTF.

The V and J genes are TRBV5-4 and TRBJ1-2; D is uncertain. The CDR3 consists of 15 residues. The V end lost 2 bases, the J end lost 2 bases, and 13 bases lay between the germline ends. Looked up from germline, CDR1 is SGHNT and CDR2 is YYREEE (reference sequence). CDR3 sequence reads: CASSFDLMQNYGYTF. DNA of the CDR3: TGTGCCAGCAGCTTTGATTTGATGCAGAACTATGGCTACACCTTC.

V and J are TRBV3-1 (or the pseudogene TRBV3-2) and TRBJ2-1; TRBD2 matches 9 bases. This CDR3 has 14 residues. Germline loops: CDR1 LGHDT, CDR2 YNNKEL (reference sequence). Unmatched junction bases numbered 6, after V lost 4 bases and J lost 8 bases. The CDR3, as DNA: TGTGCCAGCAGCCCGTGGGGACTAGCACATGAGCAGTTCTTC. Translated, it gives CASSPWGLAHEQFF.

The CDR3 region has the DNA TGTGCCAGCAGGTCGGGACTAGCGGGATTATACTCTAGCACAGATACGCAGTATTTT. Its translation is CASRSGLAGLYSSTDTQYF. The V call is TRBV27, the J call TRBJ2-3; TRBD2 matches at 13 bases. Germline V CDR1 and CDR2: MNHEY, SMNVEV (reference sequence). V shed 6 bases, J shed 0 bases, and the junction held 12 bases outside the gene matches. The CDR3 spans 19 residues.

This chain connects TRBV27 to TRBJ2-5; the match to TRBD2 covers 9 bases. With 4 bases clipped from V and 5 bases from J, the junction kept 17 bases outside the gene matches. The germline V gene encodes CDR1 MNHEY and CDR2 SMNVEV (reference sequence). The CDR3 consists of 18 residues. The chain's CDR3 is CASSSLAGIPWAGETQYF. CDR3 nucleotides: TGTGCCAGCAGTTCCCTAGCGGGGATCCCTTGGGCTGGGGAGACCCAGTACTTC.

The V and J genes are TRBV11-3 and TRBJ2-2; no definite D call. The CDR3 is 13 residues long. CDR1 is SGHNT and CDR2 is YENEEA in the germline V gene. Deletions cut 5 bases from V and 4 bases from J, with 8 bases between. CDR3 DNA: TGTGCCAGCAGCCTTACTCTCACCGGGGAGCTGTTTTTT. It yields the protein CASSLTLTGELFF.

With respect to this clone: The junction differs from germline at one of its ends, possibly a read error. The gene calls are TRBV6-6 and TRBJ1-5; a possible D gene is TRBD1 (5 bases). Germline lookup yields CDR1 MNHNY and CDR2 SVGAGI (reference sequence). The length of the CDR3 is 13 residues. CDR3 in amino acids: CASSYSLGGEGDF. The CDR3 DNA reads TGTGCCAGCAGTTACTCGCTCGGGGGGGAAGGGGATTTT.

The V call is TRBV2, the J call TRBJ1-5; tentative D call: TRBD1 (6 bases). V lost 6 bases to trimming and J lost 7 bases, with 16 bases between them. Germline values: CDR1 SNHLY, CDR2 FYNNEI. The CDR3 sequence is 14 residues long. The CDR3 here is CASSLEGGGQPQHF. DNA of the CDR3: TGTGCCAGCAGCCTAGAAGGGGGAGGGCAGCCCCAGCATTTT. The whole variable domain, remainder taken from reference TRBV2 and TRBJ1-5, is EPEVTQTPSHQVTQMGQEVILRCVPISNHLYFYWYRQILGQKVEFLVSFYNNEISEKSEIFDDQFSVERPDGSNFTLKIRSTKLEDSAMYFCASSLEGGGQPQHFGDGTRLSIL.

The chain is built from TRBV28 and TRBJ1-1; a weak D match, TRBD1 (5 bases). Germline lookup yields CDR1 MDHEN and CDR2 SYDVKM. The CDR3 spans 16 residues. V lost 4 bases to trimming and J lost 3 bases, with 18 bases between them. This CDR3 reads CASSSSRPDTDTEAFF. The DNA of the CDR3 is TGTGCCAGCAGTTCGTCTAGGCCGGACACGGACACTGAAGCTTTCTTT. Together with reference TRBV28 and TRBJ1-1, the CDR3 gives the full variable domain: DVKVTQSSRYLVKRTGEKVFLECVQDMDHENMFWYRQDPGLGLRLIYFSYDVKMKEKGDIPEGYSVSREKKERFSLILESASTNQTSMYLCASSSSRPDTDTEAFFGQGTRLTVV.

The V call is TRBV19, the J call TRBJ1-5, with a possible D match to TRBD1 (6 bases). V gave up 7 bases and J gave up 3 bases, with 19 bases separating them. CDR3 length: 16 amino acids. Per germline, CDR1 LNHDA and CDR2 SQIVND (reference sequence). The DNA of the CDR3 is TGTGCCAGTACCCTAGGGGGGGCCGGATACAATCAGCCCCAGCATTTT. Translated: CASTLGGAGYNQPQHF.

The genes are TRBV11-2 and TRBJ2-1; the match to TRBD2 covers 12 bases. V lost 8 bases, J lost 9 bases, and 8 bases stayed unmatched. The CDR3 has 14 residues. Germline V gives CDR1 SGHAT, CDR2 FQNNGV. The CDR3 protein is CASRSGLAGSEQFF. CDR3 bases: TGTGCCAGCCGGTCGGGACTAGCGGGCAGTGAGCAGTTCTTC.

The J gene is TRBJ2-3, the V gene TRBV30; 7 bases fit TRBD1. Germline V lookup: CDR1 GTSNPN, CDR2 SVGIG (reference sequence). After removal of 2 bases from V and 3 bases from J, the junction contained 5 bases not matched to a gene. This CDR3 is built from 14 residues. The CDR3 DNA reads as TGTGCCTGGAGTACCGGGACAGTAACAGATACGCAGTATTTT. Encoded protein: CAWSTGTVTDTQYF.

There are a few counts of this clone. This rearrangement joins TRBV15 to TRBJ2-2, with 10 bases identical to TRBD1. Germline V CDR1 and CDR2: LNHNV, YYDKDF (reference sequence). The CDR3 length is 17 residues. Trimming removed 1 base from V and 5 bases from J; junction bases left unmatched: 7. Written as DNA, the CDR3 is TGTGCCACCAGCAGAGCGGTCCCGGGACAGGGGACCGGGGAGCTGTTTTTT. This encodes CATSRAVPGQGTGELFF.

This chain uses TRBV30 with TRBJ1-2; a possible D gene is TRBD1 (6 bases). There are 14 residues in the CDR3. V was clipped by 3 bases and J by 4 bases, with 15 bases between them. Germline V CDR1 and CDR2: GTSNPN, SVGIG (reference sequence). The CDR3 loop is CAWRGGPARYGYTF. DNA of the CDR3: TGTGCCTGGAGAGGGGGTCCGGCGCGCTATGGCTACACCTTC.

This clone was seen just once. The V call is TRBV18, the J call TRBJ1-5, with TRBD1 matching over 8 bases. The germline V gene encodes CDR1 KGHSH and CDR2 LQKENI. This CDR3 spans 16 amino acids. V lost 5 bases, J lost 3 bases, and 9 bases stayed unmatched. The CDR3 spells CASSSEGTGNNQPQHF. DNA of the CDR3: TGTGCCAGCTCATCCGAAGGGACAGGTAACAATCAGCCCCAGCATTTT.

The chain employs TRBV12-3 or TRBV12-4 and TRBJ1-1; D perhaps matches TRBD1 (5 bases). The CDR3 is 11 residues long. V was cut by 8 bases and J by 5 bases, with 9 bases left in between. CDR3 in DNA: TGTGCCAGCTCGCGGACAACTGAAGCTTTCTTT. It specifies CASSRTTEAFF.

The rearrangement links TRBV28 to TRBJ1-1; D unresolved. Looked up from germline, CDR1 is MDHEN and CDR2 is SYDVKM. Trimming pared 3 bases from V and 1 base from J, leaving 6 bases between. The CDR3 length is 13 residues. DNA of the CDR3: TGTGCCAGCAGTTTTACTCAGAACACTGAAGCTTTCTTT. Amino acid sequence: CASSFTQNTEAFF.

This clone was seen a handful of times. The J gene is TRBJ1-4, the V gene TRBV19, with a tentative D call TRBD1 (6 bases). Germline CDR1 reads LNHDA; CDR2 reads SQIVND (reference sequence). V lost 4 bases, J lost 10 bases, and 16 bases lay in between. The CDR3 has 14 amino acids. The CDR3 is CASSNLEGVVKLFF. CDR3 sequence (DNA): TGTGCCAGTAGTAATCTCGAGGGGGTCGTAAAACTGTTTTTT.

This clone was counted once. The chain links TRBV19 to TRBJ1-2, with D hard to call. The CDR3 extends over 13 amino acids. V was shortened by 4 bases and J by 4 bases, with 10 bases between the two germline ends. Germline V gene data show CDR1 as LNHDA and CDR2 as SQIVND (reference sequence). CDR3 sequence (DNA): TGTGCCAGTAGTACCTTCTCCCTCTATGGCTACACCTTC. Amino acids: CASSTFSLYGYTF.

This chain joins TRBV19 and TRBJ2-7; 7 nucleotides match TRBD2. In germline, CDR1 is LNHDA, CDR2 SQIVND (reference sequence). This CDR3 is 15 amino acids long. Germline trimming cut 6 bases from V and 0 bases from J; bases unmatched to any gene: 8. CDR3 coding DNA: TGTGCCAGTAGCGAGGTGGGGGGGAGCTCCTACGAGCAGTACTTC. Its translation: CASSEVGGSSYEQYF.

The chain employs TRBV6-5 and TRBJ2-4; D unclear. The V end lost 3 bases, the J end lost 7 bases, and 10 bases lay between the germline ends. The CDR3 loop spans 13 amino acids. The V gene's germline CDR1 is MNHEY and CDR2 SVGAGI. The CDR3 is CASSYGARNIQYF. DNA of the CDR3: TGTGCCAGCAGTTATGGTGCTAGGAACATTCAGTACTTC.

CDR3 coding DNA: TGTGCCAGCACCTCCCCCGGGACAGGACATCCCTACGAGCAGTACTTC. Amino acids: CASTSPGTGHPYEQYF. The chain employs TRBV7-8 and TRBJ2-7; 8 bases align to TRBD1. Germline assignment: CDR1 SGHVS and CDR2 FQNEAQ. V gave up 7 bases and J gave up 2 bases; unmatched junction bases: 13. CDR3 size: 16 residues.

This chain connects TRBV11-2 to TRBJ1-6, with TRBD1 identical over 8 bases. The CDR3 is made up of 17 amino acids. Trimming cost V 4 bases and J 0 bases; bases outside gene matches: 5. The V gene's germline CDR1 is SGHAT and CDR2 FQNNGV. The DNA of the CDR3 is TGTGCCAGCAGCTCTGGACAGGGAAGCTCCTATAATTCACCCCTCCACTTT. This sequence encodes CASSSGQGSSYNSPLHF.

For the CDR3, the DNA is TGTGCCAGCGGACTTCTACAGGGGGGGAAGAATGAGCAGTTCTTC. It codes for CASGLLQGGKNEQFF. This sequence joins TRBV7-9 and TRBJ2-1; weak D call: TRBD1 (8 bases). V was shortened by 8 bases and J by 7 bases, with 21 bases between the two germline ends. Germline V gene lookup returns CDR1 SEHNR and CDR2 FQNEAQ (reference sequence). The CDR3 extends over 15 amino acids.